What follows are 32 T cell receptor beta chains derived from one specimen sequenced in a study of blood T cell repertoires in COVID-19. Sequenced by immunoSEQ multiplex PCR; TCRdb stores in-frame clones only, minus some. The top ten clones hold roughly an eighth of a sample with some 180,000 clones, roughly four fifths of them seen once. The source material was peripheral blood. Receptors were obtained from a woman older than 75 with COVID-19, enrolled during active disease.

This clone was seen just once. The chain joins TRBV28 to TRBJ1-3; 9 bases line up with TRBD1. Trimming took 5 bases from V and 4 from J; bases not matched to a gene: 9. Germline CDR1 reads MDHEN; CDR2 reads SYDVKM. The CDR3 extends over 16 amino acids. The CDR3 here is CASSPGTGFLGNTIYF. DNA for the CDR3: TGTGCCAGCAGTCCGGGGACAGGGTTTTTAGGAAACACCATATATTTT.

V is TRBV5-1 and J is TRBJ2-3, with 7 bases lining up with TRBD2. Germline CDR1 SGHRS, CDR2 YFSETQ. This CDR3 region has 14 residues. V was pared by 6 bases and J by 4 bases, with 8 bases of the junction left unmatched. The CDR3 nucleotides read TGCGCCAGCACCCGGACTAGTGGGGCAGATACGCAGTATTTT. Protein: CASTRTSGADTQYF.

V is TRBV19 and J is TRBJ1-5, with D uncertain. This CDR3 has 14 residues. V lost 3 bases and J lost 2, with 8 bases in between. CDR1 and CDR2 from the germline V gene are LNHDA and SQIVND (reference sequence). The CDR3 coding sequence is TGTGCCAGTAGTATTTTACGGGGCAATCAGCCCCAGCATTTT. This codes for CASSILRGNQPQHF.

This clone was counted once. The rearrangement uses TRBV10-3 and TRBJ1-3, with D possibly being TRBD1 (5 bases). The CDR3 has 14 amino acids. Between the trimmed V and J ends, which lost 9 bases and 1 base, there was a span of 13 bases. Germline CDR1 reads ENHRY; CDR2 reads SYGVKD. CDR3 nucleotide sequence: TGTGCCATGCGCGACAGTACATCTGGAAACACCATATATTTT. Amino acid sequence: CAMRDSTSGNTIYF.

The chain uses TRBV5-4 and TRBJ2-3, with 9 nucleotides matching TRBD2. J was trimmed by 6 bases and V by 0 bases; bases with no gene match: 5. The CDR3 is 15 residues long. Germline assignment: CDR1 SGHNT and CDR2 YYREEE (reference sequence). The CDR3, as DNA: TGTGCCAGCAGCTTGGGGGTTAGCGGGAGTGATACGCAGTATTTT. Translated: CASSLGVSGSDTQYF. Full variable domain (rest looked up from reference TRBV5-4 and TRBJ2-3): ETGVTQSPTHLIKTRGQQVTLRCSSQSGHNTVSWYQQALGQGPQFIFQYYREEENGRGNFPPRFSGLQFPNYSSELNVNALELDDSALYLCASSLGVSGSDTQYFGPGTRLTVL.

V is TRBV28 and J is TRBJ2-7; weak D call: TRBD1 (6 bases). CDR3 size: 16 residues. Trimming took 6 bases from V and 4 from J, leaving 22 bases between them. Germline V gives CDR1 MDHEN, CDR2 SYDVKM. The CDR3 DNA follows: TGTGCCAGCAGCGGCCCCACCGGGACAAGGCCTTACGAGCAGTACTTC. Protein: CASSGPTGTRPYEQYF.

The chain uses TRBV2 and TRBJ1-1; the D gene is possibly TRBD1 (6 bases). The CDR3 totals 12 residues. The V and J ends lost 1 base and 8 bases respectively, with 8 bases between them. Germline lookup yields CDR1 SNHLY and CDR2 FYNNEI. The CDR3 is CASSEGTAEAFF. Written as DNA, the CDR3 is TGTGCCAGCAGTGAAGGGACAGCAGAAGCTTTCTTT.

The rearrangement uses TRBV25-1 and TRBJ1-6; D is perhaps TRBD1 (5 bases). Germline V gene sequence: CDR1 MGHDK, CDR2 SYGVNS. The V end was cut by 3 bases, the J end by 8 bases, with 11 bases between. This CDR3 is built from 14 residues. CDR3 coding DNA: TGTGCCAGCAGTGATGGCAGGGCTTATTCACCCCTCCACTTT. Protein product: CASSDGRAYSPLHF. Looking up the rest from reference TRBV25-1 and TRBJ1-6 gives the full variable domain: EADIYQTPRYLVIGTGKKITLECSQTMGHDKMYWYQQDPGMELHLIHYSYGVNSTEKGDLSSESTVSRIRTEHFPLTLESARPSHTSQYLCASSDGRAYSPLHFGNGTRLTVT.

The chain employs TRBV7-9 and TRBJ2-5; D ambiguous. Trimming took 1 base from V and 0 from J, leaving 9 bases between them. This CDR3 has 15 residues. Germline V CDR1 and CDR2: SEHNR, FQNEAQ (reference sequence). This CDR3 is CASSLGSRNQETQYF. The CDR3 DNA reads as TGTGCCAGCAGCTTAGGATCCAGGAACCAAGAGACCCAGTACTTC.

This rearrangement joins TRBV7-2 to TRBJ1-3; TRBD1 matches 7 bases. Germline values: CDR1 SGHTA, CDR2 FQGNSA. CDR3 length: 16 residues. Unmatched junction bases numbered 7, after V lost 5 bases and J lost 0 bases. CDR3 sequence reads: CASSPGQAASGNTIYF. The CDR3, as DNA: TGTGCCAGCAGCCCCGGACAGGCAGCCTCTGGAAACACCATATATTTT. The full variable domain, its missing parts supplied by reference TRBV7-2 and TRBJ1-3, is GAGVSQSPSNKVTEKGKDVELRCDPISGHTALYWYRQSLGQGLEFLIYFQGNSAPDKSGLPSDRFSAERTGGSVSTLTIQRTQQEDSAVYLCASSPGQAASGNTIYFGEGSWLTVV.

This clone has just one count. V and J are TRBV21-1 and TRBJ1-3. TRBV21-1 is given as a pseudogene. The CDR3 is made up of 16 amino acids. CDR3 sequence reads: CASSKERPGSGNTIYF. The CDR3 DNA reads TGTGCCAGCAGCAAAGAACGACCCGGGAGCGGAAACACCATATATTTT.

This clone turned up a few times. V gene TRBV24-1 combines with J gene TRBJ1-2; 10 bases match TRBD1. The CDR3 is made up of 13 amino acids. Germline CDR1 is KGHDR and CDR2 is SFDVKD. J was trimmed by 11 bases and V by 3 bases; bases with no gene match: 5. The CDR3 region has the DNA TGTGCCACCAGTGATCGAGGACAGGGGGGGTACACCTTC. Translation: CATSDRGQGGYTF.

This chain links TRBV28 with TRBJ1-3; D remains unclear. Trimming removed 3 bases at V and 4 bases at J, with 13 bases between. CDR1 and CDR2 from the germline V gene are MDHEN and SYDVKM. This CDR3 region has 15 residues. CDR3 in amino acids: CASSLESDSGNTIYF. Written as DNA, the CDR3 is TGTGCCAGCAGTTTGGAGTCCGATTCCGGAAACACCATATATTTT.

The chain combines TRBV7-6 with TRBJ2-7; 7 positions match TRBD2. The junction had 4 bases not matched to a gene; V was cut back by 1 base and J by 7 bases. The CDR3 is 13 amino acids. The V gene's germline CDR1 is SGHVS and CDR2 FNYEAQ. As DNA, the CDR3 is TGTGCCAGCAGCTTAGGGGGGGGTCTAGAGCAGTACTTC. Translation gives CASSLGGGLEQYF.

The chain carries TRBV28 and TRBJ2-7; 7 bases fit TRBD1. This CDR3 has 12 residues. J gave up 7 bases and V 9 bases, and 9 bases lay outside the gene matches. Per germline, CDR1 MDHEN and CDR2 SYDVKM. CDR3 sequence (DNA): TGTGCCAGTGCGACAGGGCCGGGGGAGCAGTACTTC. It codes for CASATGPGEQYF.

Turning to this clone: Other DNA sequences in this specimen translate into the identical CDR3. J is TRBJ2-1 and V is TRBV9; TRBD1 matches 8 bases. V dropped 4 bases and J dropped 4; count of bases not matched to a gene: 7. Germline-derived CDR1 and CDR2 are SGDLS and YYNGEE. The CDR3 is made up of 15 amino acids. CDR3 nucleotide sequence: TGTGCCAGCAGCCCTGGACAGGGCCGATACAATGAGCAGTTCTTC. Its protein is CASSPGQGRYNEQFF.

V gene TRBV27 combines with J gene TRBJ1-5; D unresolved. V was cut by 4 bases and J by 9 bases, with 7 bases left in between. In germline, CDR1 is MNHEY, CDR2 SMNVEV (reference sequence). CDR3 length: 11 amino acids. The CDR3 bases are TGTGCCAGCAGTTCTGGGCTGCCCCAGCATTTT. Protein: CASSSGLPQHF.

CDR3 DNA sequence: TGTGCCAGCAGCTTGTGGAGGGACGAGCAGTACTTC. It is translated as CASSLWRDEQYF. The chain uses TRBV11-3 and TRBJ2-7, with D tentatively TRBD2 (6 bases). V dropped 3 bases and J dropped 5 bases, with 8 bases sitting between them. This CDR3 is 12 amino acids long. Germline CDR1 and CDR2: SGHNT and YENEEA. The full variable domain, its missing parts supplied by reference TRBV11-3 and TRBJ2-7, is EAGVVQSPRYKIIEKKQPVAFWCNPISGHNTLYWYLQNLGQGPELLIRYENEEAVDDSQLPKDRFSAERLKGVDSTLKIQPAELGDSAVYLCASSLWRDEQYFGPGTRLTVT.

This sequence joins TRBV10-3 and TRBJ2-1, with 9 bases matching TRBD2. The CDR3 loop spans 16 amino acids. Germline CDR1 is ENHRY and CDR2 is SYGVKD. V was clipped by 4 bases and J by 6 bases; unmatched bases: 10. The CDR3 loop is CAISAGIAGVTNEQFF. In nucleotides, the CDR3 is TGTGCCATCAGTGCGGGTATAGCGGGAGTAACCAATGAGCAGTTCTTC.

V usage is TRBV28 and J usage is TRBJ1-2, with TRBD1 as a possible D gene (5 bases). This CDR3 contains 15 residues. V lost 2 bases and J 4 bases, leaving 14 bases between the germline ends. Germline CDR1 reads MDHEN; CDR2 reads SYDVKM. Written as DNA, the CDR3 is TGTGCCAGCAGTTTACACCAGGGTAGCATCTATGGCTACACCTTC. Translated: CASSLHQGSIYGYTF.

This clone has only a few counts. The J gene is TRBJ1-2, the V gene TRBV6-5, with 7 nucleotides matching TRBD1. Trimming cost V 7 bases and J 8 bases; bases outside gene matches: 10. Germline V gene sequence: CDR1 MNHEY, CDR2 SVGAGI. The CDR3 spans 13 residues. The CDR3 region has the DNA TGTGCCAGCAAGAGAGACAGGGAGGAAGGCTACACCTTC. Its translation is CASKRDREEGYTF.

The chain links TRBV21-1 to TRBJ2-1; TRBD2 reflects the table's D call only, with no check against the DNA. TRBV21-1 is a recognized pseudogene. CDR3 length: 15 residues. Here the CDR3 DNA reads TGTGCCAGCAGCAATCGCGAGGCTAAACCAAATGAGCAGTTCTTC. This encodes CASSNREAKPNEQFF.

This clone was found once. The sample contains more than one DNA sequence encoding this CDR3. V gene TRBV5-1 combines with J gene TRBJ1-2, with TRBD1 matching over 9 bases. V gave up 0 bases and J gave up 4 bases; unmatched junction bases: 1. Germline V CDR1 and CDR2: SGHRS, YFSETQ. The CDR3 is made up of 14 amino acids. The CDR3 protein is CASSLEGQGYGYTF. The CDR3 DNA sequence: TGCGCCAGCAGCTTGGAGGGACAGGGCTATGGCTACACCTTC.

The rearrangement uses TRBV6-2 or TRBV6-3 and TRBJ1-5; D is undetermined. CDR1 is MNHEY and CDR2 is SVGEGT in the germline V gene. The CDR3 length is 15 residues. Between the trimmed V and J ends, which lost 0 bases and 7 bases, there was a span of 13 bases. For the CDR3, the DNA is TGTGCCAGCAGTTACTCGTTAAATGCGGTGCAGCCCCAGCATTTT. This encodes CASSYSLNAVQPQHF.

The CDR3: CASSLVAYSNQPQHF. CDR3 DNA sequence: TGTGCCAGCAGCTTGGTAGCTTATAGCAATCAGCCCCAGCATTTT. This sequence joins TRBV7-2 and TRBJ1-5; D is uncertain. Between the trimmed V and J ends, which lost 3 bases and 0 bases, there was a span of 9 bases. In germline, CDR1 is SGHTA, CDR2 FQGNSA. The CDR3 has 15 amino acids.

This clone has a single count. This chain connects TRBV7-9 to TRBJ1-2; 7 bases align to TRBD1. The CDR3 is 17 amino acids. Germline trimming cut 1 base from V and 5 bases from J; bases unmatched to any gene: 13. Germline V gene sequence: CDR1 SEHNR, CDR2 FQNEAQ (reference sequence). The CDR3 is CASSLGGRGTHFYGYTF. CDR3 sequence (DNA): TGTGCCAGCAGCTTAGGAGGCAGGGGGACTCACTTTTATGGCTACACCTTC.

The chain couples TRBV18 to TRBJ1-2; D ambiguous. The germline V gene has CDR1 KGHSH and CDR2 LQKENI. The CDR3 is 15 residues long. Trimming shortened V by 6 bases and J by 7 bases, and 21 bases separated the two germline ends. CDR3 loop: CASSPKTATMSGYTF. The CDR3 nucleotides read TGTGCCAGCTCCCCAAAAACCGCGACAATGTCTGGCTACACCTTC.

J is TRBJ1-1 and V is TRBV21-1; the D call of TRBD1 is as the table states it, not checked on the DNA. TRBV21-1 is a pseudogene. The CDR3 loop spans 15 amino acids. Here the CDR3 DNA reads TGTGCCAGCAGCAAAGGCCTGGACACGAGCACTGAAGCTTTCTTT. Its protein is CASSKGLDTSTEAFF.

This clone was seen a single time. The chain employs TRBV2 and TRBJ1-2; TRBD1 might be the D (5 bases). The CDR3 length is 14 residues. Germline V CDR1 and CDR2: SNHLY, FYNNEI. Trimming took 5 bases from V and 8 from J, leaving 18 bases between them. This CDR3 reads CASSWSGMHGGYTF. CDR3 DNA: TGTGCCAGCAGTTGGTCAGGGATGCATGGAGGCTACACCTTC.

The CDR3 DNA is TGTGCCAGCAGTTTGGGGTTGGCTGACAGGTTCCTCGGATTTTCACCCCTCCACTTT. It encodes CASSLGLADRFLGFSPLHF. This rearrangement joins TRBV28 to TRBJ1-6, with a possible D match to TRBD1 (6 bases). The CDR3 runs 19 residues. The germline V gene encodes CDR1 MDHEN and CDR2 SYDVKM. Trimming shortened V by 3 bases and J by 9 bases, and 27 bases separated the two germline ends.

The chain employs TRBV28 and TRBJ1-4; 8 nucleotides agree with TRBD1. Germline V lookup: CDR1 MDHEN, CDR2 SYDVKM. The junction had 16 bases not matched to a gene; V was cut back by 2 bases and J by 8 bases. This CDR3 region has 18 residues. This CDR3 is CASSLRPGGKYFYEKLFF. CDR3 DNA sequence: TGTGCCAGCAGTTTACGGCCAGGGGGCAAGTATTTTTACGAAAAACTGTTTTTT.

This chain joins TRBV6-5 and TRBJ1-3; 7 bases are a match to TRBD1. This CDR3 has 14 residues. V was pared by 6 bases and J by 4 bases, with 6 bases of the junction left unmatched. CDR1 and CDR2 from the germline V gene are MNHEY and SVGAGI. In nucleotides, the CDR3 is TGTGCCAGCAGAAAGACAGGGAGGGGAAACACCATATATTTT. Translated: CASRKTGRGNTIYF.